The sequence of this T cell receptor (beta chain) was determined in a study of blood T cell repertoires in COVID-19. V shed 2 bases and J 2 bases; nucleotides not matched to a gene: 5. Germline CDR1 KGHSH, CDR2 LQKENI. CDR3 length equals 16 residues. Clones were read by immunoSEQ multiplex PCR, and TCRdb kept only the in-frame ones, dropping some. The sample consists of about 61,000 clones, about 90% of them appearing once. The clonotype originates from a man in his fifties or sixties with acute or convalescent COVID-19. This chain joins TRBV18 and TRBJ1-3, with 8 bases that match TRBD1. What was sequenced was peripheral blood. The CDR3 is CASSPEGTGPGNTIYF. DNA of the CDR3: TGTGCCAGCTCACCAGAGGGGACAGGCCCTGGAAACACCATATATTTT.